This TCR beta chain comes out of a study of T cells after yellow fever vaccination. About the study: Low-cell-number fractions underwent preparation using SMART-Seq v4 Ultra Low Input. Study-wide results and limits: Reappearance after the booster was seen for most primary-vaccination clones, at 95% to 97% CD4 and roughly 90% CD8. The secondary response was weaker but peaked faster, day 5 versus 15.

From the 5' RACE reads, TCRdb called clonotypes with MiXCR, one entry per CDR3 protein. The repertoire holds approximately 510,000 distinct CDR3 sequences, with 20% to 25% as singletons. The CDR3 is 11 residues long. Germline lookup yields CDR1 MGHDK and CDR2 SYGVNS. Trimming removed 8 bases from V and 10 bases from J, with 12 bases in between. This clonotype was picked up many times. The antigen is not known. This specimen was PBMCs, taken more than 20 days after the first yellow fever vaccination. The origin of this receptor is a man aged 18-30 years who received the YFV17D yellow fever vaccine. The chain recombines TRBV25-1 with TRBJ1-3; D remains unclear. For the CDR3, the DNA is TGTGCCAGCCAACTATCCGATACCATATATTTT. Amino acid sequence: CASQLSDTIYF. The entire variable domain, with the rest obtained from reference TRBV25-1 and TRBJ1-3, is as follows: EADIYQTPRYLVIGTGKKITLECSQTMGHDKMYWYQQDPGMELHLIHYSYGVNSTEKGDLSSESTVSRIRTEHFPLTLESARPSHTSQYLCASQLSDTIYFGEGSWLTVV.